A selection of T cell receptor beta chains follows, all from one sample in a study of cytomegalovirus exposure and HLA in healthy donors. Some clones are missing from TCRdb's copy, which holds only in-frame ones; the method was immunoSEQ multiplex PCR. The sample gives some 170,000 clones, roughly 80% of which show up once; around 4% is in the top ten. Sequenced material: PBMCs. Source of these receptors: a man between 40 and 49 years old in good health and CMV-seronegative. CDR3s include the opening cysteine and the closing phenylalanine or tryptophan. The D gene is left open where the match is weak. For some rows the clone size is stated as once, few or many, or as a class when expanded; others skip it.

j_gene,d_gene,abundance,v_gene,CDR3aa,CDR3nt
TRBJ2-7,NA,NA,TRBV11-2,CASTSNGGASYEQYF,TGTGCCAGCACCTCGAATGGGGGGGCTTCCTACGAGCAGTACTTC
TRBJ2-7,TRBD1,NA,TRBV29-1,CSVGQGFPYEQYF,TGCAGCGTTGGACAGGGATTTCCGTACGAGCAGTACTTC
TRBJ1-3,NA,NA,TRBV6-1,CASLGQSGNTIYF,TGTGCCAGCCTTGGACAGTCTGGAAACACCATATATTTT
TRBJ1-6,NA,NA,TRBV7-8,CASSLATGNNSPLHF,TGTGCCAGCAGCTTAGCAACGGGGAACAATTCACCCCTCCACTTT
TRBJ1-1,TRBD1,NA,TRBV27,CASSPLTGVNTEAFF,TGTGCCAGCAGTCCACTGACAGGGGTGAACACTGAAGCTTTCTTT
TRBJ1-2,TRBD1,few,TRBV11-2,CASSPGQGARIYGYTF,TGTGCCAGCAGCCCCGGACAGGGGGCCAGGATCTATGGCTACACCTTC
TRBJ2-7,NA,few,TRBV7-3,CASSLRDRSYEQYF,TGTGCCAGCAGCCTACGAGACAGGTCCTACGAGCAGTACTTC
TRBJ2-5,NA,NA,TRBV30,CAWSGERGEETQYF,TGTGCCTGGAGTGGGGAACGCGGGGAAGAGACCCAGTACTTC
TRBJ2-5,TRBD2,NA,TRBV7-9,CASSSSPAGGDETQYF,TGTGCCAGCAGCTCCTCCCCTGCCGGGGGGGACGAGACCCAGTACTTC
TRBJ2-1,NA,few,TRBV2,CATLVDISYNEQFF,TGTGCCACCCTCGTAGATATCTCCTACAATGAGCAGTTCTTC
TRBJ2-1,NA,NA,TRBV27,CASSLVGNNEQFF,TGTGCCAGCAGTTTAGTCGGTAACAATGAGCAGTTCTTC
TRBJ1-1,NA,NA,TRBV6-5,CASTQGGEAFF,TGTGCCAGCACCCAGGGAGGGGAAGCTTTCTTT
TRBJ2-2,NA,NA,TRBV7-9,CASSLITEDTGELFF,TGTGCCAGCAGCTTAATCACAGAAGACACCGGGGAGCTGTTTTTT
TRBJ2-5,NA,NA,TRBV4-2,CASSQEGSQSETQYF,TGTGCCAGCAGCCAAGAGGGCTCCCAGTCAGAGACCCAGTACTTC
TRBJ1-5,NA,NA,TRBV7-2,CASSLKGWPQHF,TGTGCCAGCAGCTTAAAGGGGTGGCCCCAGCATTTT
TRBJ2-3,TRBD2,few,TRBV27,CASSFSGGATDTQYF,TGTGCCAGCAGTTTTAGCGGGGGGGCAACAGATACGCAGTATTTT
TRBJ2-5,NA,few,TRBV27,CASSFGGGPVETQYF,TGTGCCAGCAGTTTTGGCGGGGGCCCGGTAGAGACCCAGTACTTC
TRBJ1-5,NA,few,TRBV5-6,CASSVQGDYQPQHF,TGTGCCAGCAGCGTACAGGGAGACTATCAGCCCCAGCATTTT
TRBJ2-5,NA,NA,TRBV6-5,CASRSSGSLETQYF,TGTGCCAGCAGGAGTTCAGGTTCGTTGGAGACCCAGTACTTC